The 20 T cell receptor beta chains in this list originate from one sample, sequenced in a study of blood T cell repertoires in COVID-19. Data came from immunoSEQ multiplex PCR; TCRdb stores just in-frame clones and leaves some out. In the table there are 300,000 or so clones, about nine tenths of which are singletons. The specimen was PBMCs or T cells enriched from blood (not recorded which). All receptors derive from a woman in her late teens or twenties who had recovered from COVID-19.

This clone was recorded a few times. The V call is TRBV28, the J call TRBJ1-1; D possibly corresponds to TRBD1 (5 bases). The length of the CDR3 is 14 residues. Trimming cost V 6 bases and J 0 bases, with 11 bases left between them. CDR1 and CDR2 (germline): MDHEN, SYDVKM. Here the CDR3 reads CASSPGHLNTEAFF. DNA of the CDR3: TGTGCCAGCAGCCCAGGGCACCTGAACACTGAAGCTTTCTTT.

This chain joins TRBV7-5 and TRBJ1-2. TRBV7-5 is a pseudogene locus. This CDR3 region has 16 residues. As DNA, the CDR3 is TGTGTCAGAAGCTGCCGAAAGCGGGCGGGCTGCTATGGCTACACCTTC. This gives the protein CVRSCRKRAGCYGYTF.

J is TRBJ1-2 and V is TRBV5-1; TRBD1 is a possible D gene (5 bases). This CDR3 has 15 amino acids. The V gene's germline CDR1 is SGHRS and CDR2 YFSETQ. V was clipped by 0 bases and J by 7 bases, with 16 bases between them. CDR3 in amino acids: CASSLAAGTFAGYTF. In DNA form, the CDR3 reads TGCGCCAGCAGCTTGGCCGCCGGGACTTTTGCTGGCTACACCTTC. The full variable domain, with the rest looked up from reference TRBV5-1 and TRBJ1-2, is KAGVTQTPRYLIKTRGQQVTLSCSPISGHRSVSWYQQTPGQGLQFLFEYFSETQRNKGNFPGRFSGRQFSNSRSEMNVSTLELGDSALYLCASSLAAGTFAGYTFGSGTRLTVV.

The V gene is TRBV5-4, the J gene TRBJ2-2; TRBD2 is a possible D gene (6 bases). Trimming shortened V by 0 bases and J by 6 bases, and 18 bases separated the two germline ends. Germline assignment: CDR1 SGHNT and CDR2 YYREEE (reference sequence). There are 17 residues in the CDR3. In nucleotides, the CDR3 is TGTGCCAGCAGCTTGGCGGTAGGCACTAGCTTCTCCGGGGAGCTGTTTTTT. Translating gives CASSLAVGTSFSGELFF. Full variable domain (rest looked up from reference TRBV5-4 and TRBJ2-2): ETGVTQSPTHLIKTRGQQVTLRCSSQSGHNTVSWYQQALGQGPQFIFQYYREEENGRGNFPPRFSGLQFPNYSSELNVNALELDDSALYLCASSLAVGTSFSGELFFGEGSRLTVL.

The V gene is TRBV6-5, the J gene TRBJ1-2; D may be TRBD1 (5 bases). The V gene's germline CDR1 is MNHEY and CDR2 SVGAGI. The V gene lost 5 bases and the J gene lost 3 bases, with 10 bases spanning the gap. This CDR3 is built from 13 residues. The CDR3 region is CASSLRGYYGYTF. CDR3 DNA sequence: TGTGCCAGCAGTCTAAGGGGATACTATGGCTACACCTTC.

CDR3 sequence (DNA): TGTGCCAGCAGCGCAAGTAAAGACTCACAGTGGGGCGTCAACGAGCAGTACTTC. Its protein is CASSASKDSQWGVNEQYF. The V gene is TRBV11-2, the J gene TRBJ2-7; TRBD1 is a possible D gene (5 bases). Germline V gene data show CDR1 as SGHAT and CDR2 as FQNNGV. CDR3 length: 18 residues. Between the trimmed V and J ends, which lost 5 bases and 5 bases, there was a span of 28 bases.

This clone appeared a single time. The V call is TRBV2, the J call TRBJ2-3; 8 bases line up with TRBD2. Looked up from germline, CDR1 is SNHLY and CDR2 is FYNNEI. This CDR3 has 15 amino acids. V dropped 2 bases and J dropped 3; count of bases not matched to a gene: 4. The CDR3 spells CASSERRLATDTQYF. CDR3 bases: TGTGCCAGCAGTGAAAGGAGACTAGCGACAGATACGCAGTATTTT. Full variable domain (remainder filled in from reference TRBV2 and TRBJ2-3): EPEVTQTPSHQVTQMGQEVILRCVPISNHLYFYWYRQILGQKVEFLVSFYNNEISEKSEIFDDQFSVERPDGSNFTLKIRSTKLEDSAMYFCASSERRLATDTQYFGPGTRLTVL.

The chain has TRBV7-8 and TRBJ1-1, with 7 bases identical to TRBD1. This CDR3 contains 15 residues. Trimming removed 9 bases from V and 1 base from J; junction bases left unmatched: 11. The germline V gene encodes CDR1 SGHVS and CDR2 FQNEAQ. CDR3 nucleotide sequence: TGTGCCAGTACCCCCGACAGGGATTCGAACACTGAAGCTTTCTTT. It is translated as CASTPDRDSNTEAFF.

The chain has TRBV24-1 and TRBJ2-3; TRBD1 is a possible D gene (6 bases). V was cut by 3 bases and J by 10 bases, with 31 bases left in between. Germline CDR1 is KGHDR and CDR2 is SFDVKD. The CDR3 runs 19 residues. CDR3 DNA sequence: TGTGCCACCAGTGATCAAAGGGGGACGACAGGAGATCCATTATACGCGCAGTATTTT. Translating it yields CATSDQRGTTGDPLYAQYF.

The CDR3 sequence is CASSGGVVNTEAFF. The CDR3 DNA follows: TGCGCCAGCAGTGGCGGGGTAGTGAACACTGAAGCTTTCTTT. The chain is built from TRBV10-2 and TRBJ1-1; no definite D call. Between the trimmed V and J ends, which lost 4 bases and 0 bases, there was a span of 9 bases. Germline loops: CDR1 WSHSY, CDR2 SAAADI. This CDR3 has 14 amino acids.

The chain combines TRBV28 with TRBJ2-1; 8 positions agree with TRBD2. Looked up from germline, CDR1 is MDHEN and CDR2 is SYDVKM. This CDR3 comprises 15 residues. J was trimmed by 5 bases and V by 6 bases; bases with no gene match: 9. This CDR3 reads CASSGGGLRDNEQFF. The CDR3 DNA reads as TGTGCCAGCAGCGGCGGGGGGCTACGTGACAATGAGCAGTTCTTC. Together with reference TRBV28 and TRBJ2-1, the CDR3 gives the full variable domain: DVKVTQSSRYLVKRTGEKVFLECVQDMDHENMFWYRQDPGLGLRLIYFSYDVKMKEKGDIPEGYSVSREKKERFSLILESASTNQTSMYLCASSGGGLRDNEQFFGPGTRLTVL.

This chain uses TRBV5-1 with TRBJ1-1; 8 nucleotides line up with TRBD1. The V segment lost 6 bases and the J segment 1 base; nucleotides outside the gene matches: 8. Germline CDR1 SGHRS, CDR2 YFSETQ. This CDR3 contains 15 residues. Here the CDR3 reads CASTNGQGTNTEAFF. As DNA, the CDR3 is TGCGCCAGCACCAACGGACAGGGTACGAACACTGAAGCTTTCTTT.

The genes are TRBV19 and TRBJ1-2; 8 bases are a match to TRBD1. Germline CDR1 LNHDA, CDR2 SQIVND (reference sequence). J lost 7 bases, V lost 10 bases, and 14 bases had no gene match. The length of the CDR3 is 14 residues. The CDR3 here is CATPPGQARPGYTF. Written as DNA, the CDR3 is TGTGCCACCCCCCCGGGACAGGCCCGGCCTGGCTACACCTTC.

This sequence joins TRBV5-5 and TRBJ1-1; the match to TRBD1 covers 10 bases. This CDR3 spans 16 amino acids. Germline V CDR1 and CDR2: SGHKS, YYEKEE (reference sequence). After removal of 4 bases from V and 1 base from J, the junction contained 7 bases not matched to a gene. The DNA for the CDR3 is TGTGCCAGCAGCCTCCGGACAGGGGGAGAGAACACTGAAGCTTTCTTT. Translated: CASSLRTGGENTEAFF.

The chain joins TRBV14 to TRBJ2-1, with D possibly being TRBD2 (5 bases). Germline values: CDR1 SGHDN, CDR2 FVKESK. The CDR3 spans 16 residues. The V end was cut by 4 bases, the J end by 8 bases, with 21 bases between. The CDR3 coding sequence is TGTGCCAGCAGCCCTTTTTCCGGGAAACTACACGATGAGCAGTTCTTC. Its protein product is CASSPFSGKLHDEQFF.

The chain is built from TRBV3-1 (or the pseudogene TRBV3-2) and TRBJ2-7; TRBD1 agrees at 9 bases. V trimming: 3 bases; J trimming: 4 bases; junction bases outside the gene matches: 4. The CDR3 totals 14 residues. CDR1 LGHDT and CDR2 YNNKEL come from the germline V gene (reference sequence). The CDR3 here is CASSQGQGTYEQYF. The CDR3 nucleotides read TGTGCCAGCAGCCAGGGACAGGGCACATACGAGCAGTACTTC.

V is TRBV4-1 and J is TRBJ2-7, with 12 bases that match TRBD2. The CDR3 contains 16 residues. Germline CDR1 and CDR2: MGHRA and YSYEKL. Unmatched junction bases numbered 5, after V lost 1 base and J lost 4 bases. CDR3 DNA sequence: TGCGCCAGCAGCCAAGTCCTAGCGGGAGGGTTTTACGAGCAGTACTTC. This encodes CASSQVLAGGFYEQYF.

This chain connects TRBV20-1 to TRBJ2-5; D ambiguous. Trimming left V 6 bases short and J 5 bases short, with 10 bases between. Germline-derived CDR1 and CDR2 are DFQATT and SNEGSKA (reference sequence). CDR3 length: 11 amino acids. The CDR3 protein is CSATTRETQYF. DNA of the CDR3: TGCAGTGCAACGACTCGGGAGACCCAGTACTTC.

V is TRBV7-3 and J is TRBJ2-1; 9 bases are shared with TRBD2. After removal of 3 bases from V and 7 bases from J, the junction contained 7 bases not matched to a gene. Germline CDR1 reads SGHTA; CDR2 reads FQGTGA. This CDR3 comprises 15 residues. CDR3 residues: CASSFSGTSRNEQFF. In DNA, the CDR3 is TGTGCCAGCAGCTTCTCCGGGACTAGCAGGAATGAGCAGTTCTTC. Combining the CDR3 with reference TRBV7-3 and TRBJ2-1 gives the whole variable domain GAGVSQTPSNKVTEKGKYVELRCDPISGHTALYWYRQSLGQGPEFLIYFQGTGAADDSGLPNDRFFAVRPEGSVSTLKIQRTERGDSAVYLCASSFSGTSRNEQFFGPGTRLTVL.

The chain uses TRBV6-5 and TRBJ1-1, with TRBD1 as a possible D gene (5 bases). The V end was cut by 5 bases, the J end by 2 bases, with 12 bases between. The CDR3 has 14 residues. Germline V gene data show CDR1 as MNHEY and CDR2 as SVGAGI. The CDR3 is CASSPWGVNTEAFF. CDR3 bases: TGTGCCAGCAGTCCCTGGGGGGTCAACACTGAAGCTTTCTTT.